This T cell receptor (beta chain) appears in the sequencing data of a study of T cells in Graves' hyperthyroidism and ophthalmopathy. TCR beta CDR3 region amplification was performed from RNA transcripts. HTBI primers drove first-round RT-PCR of the TCR CDR3. TCRdb processed the multiplex PCR reads anew with MiXCR; each CDR3 protein has one entry. Of 300,000 to 450,000 distinct CDR3 sequences in the sample, 15% were seen once. CDR1 is SNHLY and CDR2 is FYNNEI in the germline V gene. V was clipped by 2 bases and J by 3 bases, with 11 bases between them. There are 15 residues in the CDR3. The TCR was taken from a woman aged 25 to 39 with Graves' hyperthyroidism. Sequences were obtained from blood. The chain uses TRBV2 and TRBJ1-5; D is possibly TRBD1 (5 bases). As DNA, the CDR3 is TGTGCCAGCAGTGAAAGGGCAGGGACCAATCAGCCCCAGCATTTT. Amino acids: CASSERAGTNQPQHF.